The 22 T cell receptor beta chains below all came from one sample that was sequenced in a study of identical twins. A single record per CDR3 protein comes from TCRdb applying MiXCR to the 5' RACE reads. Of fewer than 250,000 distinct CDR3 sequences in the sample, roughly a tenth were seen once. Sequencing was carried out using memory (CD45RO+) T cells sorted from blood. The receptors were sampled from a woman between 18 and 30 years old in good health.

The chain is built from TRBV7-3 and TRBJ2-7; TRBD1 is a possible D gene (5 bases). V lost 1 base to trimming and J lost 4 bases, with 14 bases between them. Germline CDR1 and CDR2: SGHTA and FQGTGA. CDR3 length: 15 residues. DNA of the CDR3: TGTGCCAGCAGCTTAAAGGGCAGGGCTGGATACGAGCAGTACTTC. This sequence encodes CASSLKGRAGYEQYF.

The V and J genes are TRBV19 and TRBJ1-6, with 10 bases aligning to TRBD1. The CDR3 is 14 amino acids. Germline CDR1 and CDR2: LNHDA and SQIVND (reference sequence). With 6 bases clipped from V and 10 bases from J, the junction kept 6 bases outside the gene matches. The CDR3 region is CASSPRDRGSPLHF. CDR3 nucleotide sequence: TGTGCCAGTAGCCCCCGGGACAGGGGCTCACCCCTCCACTTT.

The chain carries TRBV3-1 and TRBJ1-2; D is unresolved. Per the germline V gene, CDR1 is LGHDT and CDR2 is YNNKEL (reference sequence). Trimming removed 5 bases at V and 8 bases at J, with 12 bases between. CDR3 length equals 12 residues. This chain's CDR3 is CASSARTIGYTF. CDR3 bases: TGTGCCAGCAGCGCGAGGACGATCGGCTACACCTTC.

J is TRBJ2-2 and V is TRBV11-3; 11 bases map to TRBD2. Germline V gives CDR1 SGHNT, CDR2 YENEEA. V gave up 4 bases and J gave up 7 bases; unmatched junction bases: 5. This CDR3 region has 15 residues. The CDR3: CASSSTSGVGGELFF. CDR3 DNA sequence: TGTGCCAGCAGCTCGACTAGCGGGGTAGGCGGGGAGCTGTTTTTT.

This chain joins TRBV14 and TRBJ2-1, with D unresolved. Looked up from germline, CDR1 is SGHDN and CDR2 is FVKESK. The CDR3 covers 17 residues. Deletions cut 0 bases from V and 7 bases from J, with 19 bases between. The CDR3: CASSQEMGSKLRNEQFF. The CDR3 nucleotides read TGTGCCAGCAGCCAAGAGATGGGCTCTAAACTCCGTAATGAGCAGTTCTTC.

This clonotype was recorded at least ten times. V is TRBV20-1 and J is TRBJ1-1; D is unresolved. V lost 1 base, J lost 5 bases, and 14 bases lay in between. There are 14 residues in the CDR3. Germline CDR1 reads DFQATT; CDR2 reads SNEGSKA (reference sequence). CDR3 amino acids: CSARVSRRSTEAFF. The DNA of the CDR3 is TGCAGTGCTAGAGTATCCAGGCGTTCAACTGAAGCTTTCTTT.

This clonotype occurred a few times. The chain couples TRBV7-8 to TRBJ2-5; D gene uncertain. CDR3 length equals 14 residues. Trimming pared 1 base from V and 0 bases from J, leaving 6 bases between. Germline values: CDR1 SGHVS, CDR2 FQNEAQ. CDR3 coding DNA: TGTGCCAGCAGCTTAGGGGTAAACCAAGAGACCCAGTACTTC. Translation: CASSLGVNQETQYF.

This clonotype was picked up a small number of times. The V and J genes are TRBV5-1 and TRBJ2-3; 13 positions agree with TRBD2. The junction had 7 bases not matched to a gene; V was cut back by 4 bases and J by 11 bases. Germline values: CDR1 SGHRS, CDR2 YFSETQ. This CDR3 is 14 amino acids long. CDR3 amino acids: CASSGTSGAGEQYF. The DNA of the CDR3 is TGCGCCAGCAGCGGGACTAGCGGGGCTGGGGAGCAGTATTTT.

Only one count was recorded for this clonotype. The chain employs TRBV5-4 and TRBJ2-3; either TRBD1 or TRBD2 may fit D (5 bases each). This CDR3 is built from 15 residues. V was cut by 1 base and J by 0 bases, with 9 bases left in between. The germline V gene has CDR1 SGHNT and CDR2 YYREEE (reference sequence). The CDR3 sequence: CASSLWDGSTDTQYF. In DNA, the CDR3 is TGTGCCAGCAGCTTGTGGGACGGTAGCACAGATACGCAGTATTTT.

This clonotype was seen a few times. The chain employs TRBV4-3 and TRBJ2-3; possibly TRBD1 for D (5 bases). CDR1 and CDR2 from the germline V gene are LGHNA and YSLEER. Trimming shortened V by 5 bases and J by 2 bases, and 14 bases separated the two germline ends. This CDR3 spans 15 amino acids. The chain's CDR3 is CASSTGRVSTDTQYF. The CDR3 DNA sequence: TGCGCCAGCAGCACGGGCAGGGTTTCCACAGATACGCAGTATTTT.

The CDR3 nucleotides read TGTGCCAGCACCAGGGGGGTCACCCAAGAGACCCAGTACTTC. Its protein is CASTRGVTQETQYF. This chain uses TRBV6-1 with TRBJ2-5; tentatively, D is TRBD1 (7 bases). The CDR3 has 14 amino acids. The germline gives CDR1 MNHNS, CDR2 SASEGT. The V gene lost 7 bases and the J gene lost 1 base, with 13 bases spanning the gap.

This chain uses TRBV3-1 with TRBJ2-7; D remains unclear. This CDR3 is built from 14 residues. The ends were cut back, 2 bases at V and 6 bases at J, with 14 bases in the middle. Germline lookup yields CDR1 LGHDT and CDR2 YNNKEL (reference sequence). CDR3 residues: CASSQPGAGSEQYF. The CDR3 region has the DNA TGTGCCAGCAGCCAACCTGGTGCAGGAAGCGAGCAGTACTTC.

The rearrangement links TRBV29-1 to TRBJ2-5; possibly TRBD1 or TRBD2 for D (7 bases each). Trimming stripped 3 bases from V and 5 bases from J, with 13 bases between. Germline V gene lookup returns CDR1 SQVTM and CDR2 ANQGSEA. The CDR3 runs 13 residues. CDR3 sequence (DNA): TGCAGCGTTGACAGGGGGGGTTGGGAGACCCAGTACTTC. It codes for CSVDRGGWETQYF.

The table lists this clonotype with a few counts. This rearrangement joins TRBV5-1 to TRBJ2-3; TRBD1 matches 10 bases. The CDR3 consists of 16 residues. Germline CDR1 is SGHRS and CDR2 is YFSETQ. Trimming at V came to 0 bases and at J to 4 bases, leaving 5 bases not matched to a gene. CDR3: CASSLETGGAPDTQYF. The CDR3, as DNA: TGCGCCAGCAGCTTGGAGACAGGGGGCGCGCCAGATACGCAGTATTTT.

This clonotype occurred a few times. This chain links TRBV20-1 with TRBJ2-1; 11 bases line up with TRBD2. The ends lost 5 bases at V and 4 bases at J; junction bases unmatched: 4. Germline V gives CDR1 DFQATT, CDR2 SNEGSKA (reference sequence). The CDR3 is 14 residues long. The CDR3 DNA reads TGCAGTGCTGCGGGACTAGCGGTTTACAATGAGCAGTTCTTC. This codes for CSAAGLAVYNEQFF.

CDR3: CATRSGNTGELFF. CDR3 coding DNA: TGTGCCACCAGGTCTGGGAACACCGGGGAGCTGTTTTTT. The chain joins TRBV6-2 or TRBV6-3 to TRBJ2-2; no clear D. Germline V lookup: CDR1 MNHEY, CDR2 SVGEGT. The CDR3 is made up of 13 amino acids. V lost 10 bases and J 1 base, leaving 10 bases between the germline ends.

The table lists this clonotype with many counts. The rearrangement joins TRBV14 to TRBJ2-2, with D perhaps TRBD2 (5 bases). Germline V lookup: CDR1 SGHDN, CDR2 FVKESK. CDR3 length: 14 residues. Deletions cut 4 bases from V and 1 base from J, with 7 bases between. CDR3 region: CASSRRENTGELFF. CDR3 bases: TGTGCCAGCAGCCGACGGGAGAACACCGGGGAGCTGTTTTTT. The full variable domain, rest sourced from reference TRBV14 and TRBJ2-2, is EAGVTQFPSHSVIEKGQTVTLRCDPISGHDNLYWYRRVMGKEIKFLLHFVKESKQDESGMPNNRFLAERTGGTYSTLKVQPAELEDSGVYFCASSRRENTGELFFGEGSRLTVL.

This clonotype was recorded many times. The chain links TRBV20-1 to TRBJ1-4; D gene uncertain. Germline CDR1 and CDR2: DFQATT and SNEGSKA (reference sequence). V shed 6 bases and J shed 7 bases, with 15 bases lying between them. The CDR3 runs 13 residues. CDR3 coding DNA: TGCAGTGCCCCAGCCAGGCTCGGTGAAAAACTGTTTTTT. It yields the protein CSAPARLGEKLFF.

In nucleotides, the CDR3 is TGTGCTAGTGGTTTCCAGGGTCAGCCCCAGCATTTT. Translated, it gives CASGFQGQPQHF. The rearrangement uses TRBV12-5 and TRBJ1-5, with D maybe TRBD1 (5 bases). Germline lookup yields CDR1 LGHNT and CDR2 FRNRAP. V was shortened by 3 bases and J by 6 bases, with 6 bases between the two germline ends. There are 12 residues in the CDR3.

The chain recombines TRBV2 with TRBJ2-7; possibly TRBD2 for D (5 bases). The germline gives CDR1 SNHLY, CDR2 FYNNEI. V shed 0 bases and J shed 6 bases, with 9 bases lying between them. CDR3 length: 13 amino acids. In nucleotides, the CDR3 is TGTGCCAGCAGTGAAGCCGGACGGGGCGAGCAGTACTTC. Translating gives CASSEAGRGEQYF.

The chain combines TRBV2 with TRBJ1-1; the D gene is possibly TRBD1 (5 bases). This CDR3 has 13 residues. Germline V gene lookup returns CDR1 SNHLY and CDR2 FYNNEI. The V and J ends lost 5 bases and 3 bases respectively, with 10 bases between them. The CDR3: CASSKGVDTEAFF. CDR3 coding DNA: TGTGCCAGCAGTAAAGGGGTCGACACTGAAGCTTTCTTT.

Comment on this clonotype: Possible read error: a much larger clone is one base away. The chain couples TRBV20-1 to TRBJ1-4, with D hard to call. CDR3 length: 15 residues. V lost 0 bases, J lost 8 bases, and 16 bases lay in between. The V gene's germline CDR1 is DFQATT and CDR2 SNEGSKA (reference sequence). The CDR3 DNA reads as TGCAGTGCTAGAGATAGCGGCAGGATCGGCGAAAAACTGTTTTTT. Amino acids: CSARDSGRIGEKLFF.